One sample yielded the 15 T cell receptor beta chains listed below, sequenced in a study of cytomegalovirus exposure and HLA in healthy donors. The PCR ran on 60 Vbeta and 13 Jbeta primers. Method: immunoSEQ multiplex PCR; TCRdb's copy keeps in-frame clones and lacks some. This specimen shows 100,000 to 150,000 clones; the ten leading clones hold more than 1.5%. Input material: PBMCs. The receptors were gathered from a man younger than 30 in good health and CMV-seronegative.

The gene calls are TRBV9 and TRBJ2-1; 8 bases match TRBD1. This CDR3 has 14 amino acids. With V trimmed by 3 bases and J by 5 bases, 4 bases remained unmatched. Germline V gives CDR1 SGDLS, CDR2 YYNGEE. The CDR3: CASSAGQGNNEQFF. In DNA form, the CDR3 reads TGTGCCAGCAGCGCAGGACAGGGCAACAATGAGCAGTTCTTC.

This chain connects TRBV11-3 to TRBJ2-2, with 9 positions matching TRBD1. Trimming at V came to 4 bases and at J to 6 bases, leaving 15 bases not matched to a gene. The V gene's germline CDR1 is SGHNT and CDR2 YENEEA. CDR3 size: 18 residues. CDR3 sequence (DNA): TGTGCCAGCAGCTCTAGGCCTCTCGGGACAGGGTTTGCCGGGGAGCTGTTTTTT. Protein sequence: CASSSRPLGTGFAGELFF.

This CDR3 reads CASSRDTQYF. DNA of the CDR3: TGTGCCAGCTCGCGAGATACGCAGTATTTT. V and J are TRBV28 and TRBJ2-3; unclear D gene. CDR3 length equals 10 residues. Deletions cut 8 bases from V and 5 bases from J, with 5 bases between. Looked up from germline, CDR1 is MDHEN and CDR2 is SYDVKM. Looking up the rest from reference TRBV28 and TRBJ2-3 gives the full variable domain: DVKVTQSSRYLVKRTGEKVFLECVQDMDHENMFWYRQDPGLGLRLIYFSYDVKMKEKGDIPEGYSVSREKKERFSLILESASTNQTSMYLCASSRDTQYFGPGTRLTVL.

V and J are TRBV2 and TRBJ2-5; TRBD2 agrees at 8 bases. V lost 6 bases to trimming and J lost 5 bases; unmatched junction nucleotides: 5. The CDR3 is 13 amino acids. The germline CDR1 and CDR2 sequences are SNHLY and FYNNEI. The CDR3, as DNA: TGTGCCAGCAGACCGGGGGGGCTGGAGACCCAGTACTTC. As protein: CASRPGGLETQYF.

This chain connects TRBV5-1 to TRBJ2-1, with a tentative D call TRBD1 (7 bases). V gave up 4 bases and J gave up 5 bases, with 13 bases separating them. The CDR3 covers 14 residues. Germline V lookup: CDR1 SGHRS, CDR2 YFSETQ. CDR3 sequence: CASSAGQLNNEQFF. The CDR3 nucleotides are TGCGCCAGCAGCGCGGGACAGCTCAACAATGAGCAGTTCTTC.

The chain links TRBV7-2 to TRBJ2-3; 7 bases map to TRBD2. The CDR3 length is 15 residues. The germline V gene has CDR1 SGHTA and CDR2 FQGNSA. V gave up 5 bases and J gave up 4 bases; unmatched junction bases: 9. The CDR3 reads CASSPSGPVPDTQYF. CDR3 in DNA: TGTGCCAGCAGCCCTAGCGGCCCCGTGCCAGATACGCAGTATTTT.

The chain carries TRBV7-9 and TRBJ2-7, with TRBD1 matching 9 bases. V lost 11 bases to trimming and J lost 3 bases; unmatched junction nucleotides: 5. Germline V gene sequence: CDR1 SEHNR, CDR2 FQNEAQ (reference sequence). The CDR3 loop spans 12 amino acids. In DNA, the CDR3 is TGTGCCGGGGGACAGGGAGGCTACGAGCAGTACTTC. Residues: CAGGQGGYEQYF.

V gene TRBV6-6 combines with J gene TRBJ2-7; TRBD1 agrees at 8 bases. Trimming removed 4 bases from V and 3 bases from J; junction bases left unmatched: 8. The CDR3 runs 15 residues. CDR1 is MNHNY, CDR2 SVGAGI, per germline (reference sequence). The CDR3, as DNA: TGTGCCAGCAGTTCCCCCTGGACAGGGAGCTACGAGCAGTACTTC. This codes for CASSSPWTGSYEQYF.

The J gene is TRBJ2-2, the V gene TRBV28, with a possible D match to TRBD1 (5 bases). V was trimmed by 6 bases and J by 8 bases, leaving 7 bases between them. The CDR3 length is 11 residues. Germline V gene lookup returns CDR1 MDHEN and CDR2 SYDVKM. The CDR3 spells CASRGPGELFF. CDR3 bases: TGTGCCAGCAGGGGGCCAGGGGAGCTGTTTTTT.

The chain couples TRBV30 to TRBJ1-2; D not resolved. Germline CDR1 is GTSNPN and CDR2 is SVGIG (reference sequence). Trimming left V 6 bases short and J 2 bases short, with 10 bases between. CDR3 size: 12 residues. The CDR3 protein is CACSAGNYGYTF. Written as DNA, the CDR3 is TGTGCCTGTTCCGCCGGGAACTATGGCTACACCTTC.

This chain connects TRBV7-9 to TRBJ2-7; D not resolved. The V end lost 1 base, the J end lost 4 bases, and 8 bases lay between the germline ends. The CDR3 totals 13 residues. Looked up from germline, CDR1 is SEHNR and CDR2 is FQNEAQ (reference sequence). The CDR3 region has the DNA TGTGCCAGCAGCTTAGTACTAAATTACGAGCAGTACTTC. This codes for CASSLVLNYEQYF.

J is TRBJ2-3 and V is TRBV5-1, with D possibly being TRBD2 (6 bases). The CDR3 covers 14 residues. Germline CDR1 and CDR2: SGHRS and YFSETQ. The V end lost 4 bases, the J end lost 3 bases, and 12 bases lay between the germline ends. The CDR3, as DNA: TGCGCCAGCAGCACCCCGACTAGAACAGATACGCAGTATTTT. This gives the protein CASSTPTRTDTQYF.

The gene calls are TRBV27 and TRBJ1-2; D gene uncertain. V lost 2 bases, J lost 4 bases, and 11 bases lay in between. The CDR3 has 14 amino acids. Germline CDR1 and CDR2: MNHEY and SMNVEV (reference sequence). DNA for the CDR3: TGTGCCAGCAGTTTAGGAGGGTTGGGCTATGGCTACACCTTC. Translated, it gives CASSLGGLGYGYTF.

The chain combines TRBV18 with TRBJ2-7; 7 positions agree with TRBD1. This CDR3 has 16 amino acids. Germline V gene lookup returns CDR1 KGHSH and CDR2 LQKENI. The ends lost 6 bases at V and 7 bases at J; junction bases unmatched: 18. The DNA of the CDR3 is TGTGCCAGCTCCCAACTACAGGGGACACTCTGGGGTGAGCAGTACTTC. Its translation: CASSQLQGTLWGEQYF.

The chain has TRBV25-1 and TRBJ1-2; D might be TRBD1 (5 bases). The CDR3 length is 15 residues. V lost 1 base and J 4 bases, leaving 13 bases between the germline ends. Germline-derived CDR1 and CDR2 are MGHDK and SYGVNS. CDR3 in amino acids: CASSESAGGSYGYTF. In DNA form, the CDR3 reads TGTGCCAGCAGTGAATCGGCGGGGGGAAGCTATGGCTACACCTTC.